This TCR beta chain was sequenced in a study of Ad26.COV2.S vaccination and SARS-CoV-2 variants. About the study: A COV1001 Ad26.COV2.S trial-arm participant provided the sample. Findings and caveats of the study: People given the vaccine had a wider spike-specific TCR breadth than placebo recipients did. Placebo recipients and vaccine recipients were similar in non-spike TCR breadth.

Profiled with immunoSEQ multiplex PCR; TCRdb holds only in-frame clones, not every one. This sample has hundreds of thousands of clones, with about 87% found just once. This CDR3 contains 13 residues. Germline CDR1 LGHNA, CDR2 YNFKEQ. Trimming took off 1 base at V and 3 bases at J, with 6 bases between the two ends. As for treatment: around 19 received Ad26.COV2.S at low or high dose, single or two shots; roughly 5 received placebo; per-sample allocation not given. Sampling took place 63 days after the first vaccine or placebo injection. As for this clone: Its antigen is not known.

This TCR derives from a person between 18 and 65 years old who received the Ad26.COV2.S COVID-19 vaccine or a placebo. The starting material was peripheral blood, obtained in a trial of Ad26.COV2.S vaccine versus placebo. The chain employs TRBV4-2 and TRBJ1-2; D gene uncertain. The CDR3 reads CASSQGGYYGYTF. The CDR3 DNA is TGTGCCAGCAGCCAAGGAGGATACTATGGCTACACCTTC.